Sequencing of this TCR beta chain was carried out in a study of control samples from healthy donors and cancer patients. Germline values: CDR1 DFQATT, CDR2 SNEGSKA (reference sequence). Trimming took off 3 bases at V and 7 bases at J, with 18 bases between the two ends. CDR3 length: 14 amino acids. This clone appeared a single time. Data came from immunoSEQ multiplex PCR; TCRdb stores just in-frame clones and leaves some out. The table has approximately 120,000 clones, about nine tenths seen once; the top ten hold 8% to 9%. Input material: blood. This TCR was recovered from a man in his forties in good health. The rearrangement uses TRBV20-1 and TRBJ2-5, with TRBD1 as a possible D gene (6 bases). CDR3 in DNA: TGCAGTGCTAGTCCTGGGACACAACGTAGGACCCAGTACTTC. Translating it yields CSASPGTQRRTQYF.